This TCR beta chain stems from a study of chemoradiotherapy in HPV16-positive cancers. Points from the study as a whole: Candidate HPV-specific clones and E7-related TCR motifs grew in tumor during treatment. HPV-specific T cells were functionally defined from only a couple of HPV16-positive patients.

Deletions cut 5 bases from V and 5 bases from J, with 16 bases between. The CDR3 runs to 15 residues. The germline V gene encodes CDR1 SGHTA and CDR2 FQGNSA. The protocol was immunoSEQ multiplex PCR, while the TCRdb copy is restricted to in-frame clones and leaves out a portion. The table has 4,000 to 6,000 clones, 65% to 85% seen once. On this clone itself: The antigen is unknown.

This sample comprised tumor tissue, obtained from a patient who underwent chemoradiotherapy. This rearrangement joins TRBV7-2 to TRBJ1-5; D perhaps matches TRBD1 (6 bases). The source is a human donor with HPV-associated anogenital cancer. The CDR3 loop reads CASSPTNRDDQPQHF. The CDR3 DNA is TGTGCCAGCAGCCCCACAAACAGGGACGATCAGCCCCAGCATTTT.